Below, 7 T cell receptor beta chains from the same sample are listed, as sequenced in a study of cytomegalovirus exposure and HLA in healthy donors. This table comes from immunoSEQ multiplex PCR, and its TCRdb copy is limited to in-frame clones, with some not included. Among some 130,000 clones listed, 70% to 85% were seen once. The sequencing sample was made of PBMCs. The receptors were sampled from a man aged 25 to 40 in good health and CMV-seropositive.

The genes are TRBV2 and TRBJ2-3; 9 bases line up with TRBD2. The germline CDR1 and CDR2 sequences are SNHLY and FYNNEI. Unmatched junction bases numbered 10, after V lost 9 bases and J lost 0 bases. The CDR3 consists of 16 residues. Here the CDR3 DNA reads TGTGCCAGGAGCCGACCGAGCGGGGGGAGCACAGATACGCAGTATTTT. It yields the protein CARSRPSGGSTDTQYF.

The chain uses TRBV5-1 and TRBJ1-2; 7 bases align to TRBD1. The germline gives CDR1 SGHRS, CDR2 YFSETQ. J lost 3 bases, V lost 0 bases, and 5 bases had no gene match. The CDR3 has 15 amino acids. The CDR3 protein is CASSLVSGTDYGYTF. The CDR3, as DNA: TGCGCCAGCAGCTTGGTGTCCGGGACAGACTATGGCTACACCTTC.

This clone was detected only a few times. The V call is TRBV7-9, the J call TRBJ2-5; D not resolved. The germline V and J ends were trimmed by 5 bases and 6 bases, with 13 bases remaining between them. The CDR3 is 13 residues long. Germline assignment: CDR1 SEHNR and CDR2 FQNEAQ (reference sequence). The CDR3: CASSPLALQTQYF. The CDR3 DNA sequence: TGTGCCAGCAGCCCCCTTGCGCTACAGACCCAGTACTTC.

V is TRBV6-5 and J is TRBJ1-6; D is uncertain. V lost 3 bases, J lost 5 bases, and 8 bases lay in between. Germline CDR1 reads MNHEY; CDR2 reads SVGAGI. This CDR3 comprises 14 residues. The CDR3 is CASSYFGDNSPLHF. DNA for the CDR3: TGTGCCAGCAGTTATTTCGGAGATAATTCACCCCTCCACTTT.

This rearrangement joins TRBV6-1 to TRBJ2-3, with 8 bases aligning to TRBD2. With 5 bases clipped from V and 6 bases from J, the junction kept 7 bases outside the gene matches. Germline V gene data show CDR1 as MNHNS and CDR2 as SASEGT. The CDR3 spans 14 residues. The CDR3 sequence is CASSSGGGLDTQYF. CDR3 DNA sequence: TGTGCCAGCAGTTCGGGGGGGGGTTTGGATACGCAGTATTTT.

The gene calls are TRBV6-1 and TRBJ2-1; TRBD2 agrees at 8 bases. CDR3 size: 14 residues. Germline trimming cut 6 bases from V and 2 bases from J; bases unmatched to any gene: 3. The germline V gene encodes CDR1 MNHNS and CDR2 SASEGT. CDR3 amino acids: CASRAGATYNEQFF. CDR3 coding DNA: TGTGCCAGCAGAGCGGGAGCGACCTACAATGAGCAGTTCTTC.

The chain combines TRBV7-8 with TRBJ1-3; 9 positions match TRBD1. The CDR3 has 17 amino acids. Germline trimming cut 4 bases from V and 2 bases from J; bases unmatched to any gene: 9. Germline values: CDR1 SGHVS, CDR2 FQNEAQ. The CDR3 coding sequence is TGTGCCAGCAGCTCTTTAGTAGGGACAGGGACTGGAAACACCATATATTTT. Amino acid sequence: CASSSLVGTGTGNTIYF.